This TCR beta chain was sequenced during a study of beta chain features in type 1 diabetes. General study points: PCR may have favored shorter templates equally in patients and controls.

Of the isolated RNA, all was reverse transcribed, and so the sequenced material was expressed TCRB transcripts. Method: immunoSEQ multiplex PCR; TCRdb's copy keeps in-frame clones and lacks some. This sample has around 500,000 clones; about an eighth occur once, and the top ten carry more than 0.045%. Purity of each sorted population was above 98%. In its sample, this clone was seen a few times. Its antigen remains unknown. The CDR3 consists of 15 residues. CDR1 SGDLS and CDR2 YYNGEE come from the germline V gene. With 4 bases removed from V and 0 bases from J, the gap between germline ends came to 10 bases.

This chain uses TRBV9 with TRBJ1-4; D gene ambiguous. The sequencing input was naive CD4+ T cells from blood. The sequence came from a woman under 30 in good health. For the CDR3, the DNA is TGTGCCAGCAGCCAGACGGTGACAACTAATGAAAAACTGTTTTTT. This gives the protein CASSQTVTTNEKLFF.